What follows are 29 T cell receptor beta chains derived from one specimen sequenced in a study of cytomegalovirus exposure and HLA in healthy donors. Measured with immunoSEQ multiplex PCR; TCRdb has only the in-frame clones, and not every one. The sample consists of 68,000 or so clones, 91% of them appearing once. The sequencing input was PBMCs. The origin of the receptors is a man between 18 and 29 years old in good health and CMV-seronegative.

This chain uses TRBV18 with TRBJ2-1, with 8 bases that match TRBD2. The J segment lost 6 bases and the V segment lost 5 bases, leaving 6 bases of the junction unmatched. The CDR3 runs 14 residues. Germline V gene data show CDR1 as KGHSH and CDR2 as LQKENI. DNA for the CDR3: TGTGCCAGCTCAACTCTACTAGCGGCCAATGAGCAGTTCTTC. As protein: CASSTLLAANEQFF.

The rearrangement joins TRBV2 to TRBJ1-5; D unclear. The V end was cut by 3 bases, the J end by 6 bases, with 9 bases between. The germline V gene has CDR1 SNHLY and CDR2 FYNNEI. The CDR3 has 13 residues. The CDR3 bases are TGTGCCAGCAGTGAGGAGGCTCGTCAGCCCCAGCATTTT. It codes for CASSEEARQPQHF.

V and J are TRBV28 and TRBJ2-7; D unresolved. Trimming stripped 6 bases from V and 7 bases from J, with 7 bases between. Germline values: CDR1 MDHEN, CDR2 SYDVKM. This CDR3 is built from 10 residues. The CDR3 spells CASSFEEQYF. CDR3 nucleotide sequence: TGTGCCAGCAGCTTCGAGGAGCAGTACTTC. Full variable domain (rest looked up from reference TRBV28 and TRBJ2-7): DVKVTQSSRYLVKRTGEKVFLECVQDMDHENMFWYRQDPGLGLRLIYFSYDVKMKEKGDIPEGYSVSREKKERFSLILESASTNQTSMYLCASSFEEQYFGPGTRLTVT.

The chain has TRBV11-2 and TRBJ2-5, with D uncertain. Germline CDR1 is SGHAT and CDR2 is FQNNGV. The CDR3 length is 16 residues. Deletions cut 5 bases from V and 5 bases from J, with 21 bases between. CDR3 in DNA: TGTGCCAGCAGCCCTGGCGGCTACTACCTTGGGGAGACCCAGTACTTC. Translation gives CASSPGGYYLGETQYF. The whole variable domain, filled in from reference TRBV11-2 and TRBJ2-5, reads EAGVAQSPRYKIIEKRQSVAFWCNPISGHATLYWYQQILGQGPKLLIQFQNNGVVDDSQLPKDRFSAERLKGVDSTLKIQPAKLEDSAVYLCASSPGGYYLGETQYFGPGTRLLVL.

The rearrangement joins TRBV29-1 to TRBJ2-5; 8 bases are a match to TRBD2. Germline V gene data show CDR1 as SQVTM and CDR2 as ANQGSEA. The V gene end was trimmed by 0 bases and the J gene end by 3 bases; junction bases not matched to a gene: 15. This CDR3 is 18 amino acids long. The CDR3 DNA follows: TGCAGCGTTGAAGATCTTCCAGGACTAGCCCGCCGGGAAGAGACCCAGTACTTC. It yields the protein CSVEDLPGLARREETQYF.

This rearrangement joins TRBV5-1 to TRBJ2-2, with D maybe TRBD1 (5 bases). The CDR3 has 13 residues. Germline V CDR1 and CDR2: SGHRS, YFSETQ. The V end lost 5 bases, the J end lost 4 bases, and 9 bases lay between the germline ends. CDR3 in amino acids: CASRQDLTGELFF. The CDR3, as DNA: TGCGCCAGCAGACAGGACCTCACCGGGGAGCTGTTTTTT.

J is TRBJ1-5 and V is TRBV18; no reliable D call. Germline V gene data show CDR1 as KGHSH and CDR2 as LQKENI. Trimming pared 2 bases from V and 5 bases from J, leaving 7 bases between. The CDR3 length is 13 residues. As DNA, the CDR3 is TGTGCCAGCTCACCATTAGAATATCAGCCCCAGCATTTT. Amino acid sequence: CASSPLEYQPQHF. Together with reference TRBV18 and TRBJ1-5, the CDR3 gives the full variable domain: NAGVMQNPRHLVRRRGQEARLRCSPMKGHSHVYWYRQLPEEGLKFMVYLQKENIIDESGMPKERFSAEFPKEGPSILRIQQVVRGDSAAYFCASSPLEYQPQHFGDGTRLSIL.

DNA for the CDR3: TGTGCCATCTCCCTTGGGGGGGGGAACAATGAGCAGTTCTTC. As protein: CAISLGGGNNEQFF. V is TRBV10-3 and J is TRBJ2-1, with 7 bases that match TRBD2. The V segment lost 8 bases and the J segment 5 bases; nucleotides outside the gene matches: 9. CDR1 and CDR2 from the germline V gene are ENHRY and SYGVKD. The CDR3 loop spans 14 amino acids.

CDR3 residues: CASSEAPGGASGQPQHF. CDR3 nucleotide sequence: TGTGCCAGCAGCGAGGCCCCAGGGGGCGCGTCCGGTCAGCCCCAGCATTTT. The chain uses TRBV28 and TRBJ1-5, with TRBD1 identical over 8 bases. This CDR3 is built from 17 residues. CDR1 is MDHEN, CDR2 SYDVKM, per germline. Trimming removed 6 bases from V and 6 bases from J; junction bases left unmatched: 16.

The rearrangement links TRBV5-1 to TRBJ2-5; TRBD1 agrees at 9 bases. Germline V gene lookup returns CDR1 SGHRS and CDR2 YFSETQ. There are 14 residues in the CDR3. Trimming cost V 5 bases and J 5 bases; bases outside gene matches: 7. The CDR3 loop is CASRARDRAETQYF. In DNA form, the CDR3 reads TGCGCCAGCAGAGCCCGGGACAGGGCGGAGACCCAGTACTTC.

The chain couples TRBV5-4 to TRBJ2-1; D is ambiguous. Germline CDR1 and CDR2: SGHNT and YYREEE (reference sequence). The CDR3 loop spans 11 amino acids. V dropped 3 bases and J dropped 11 bases, with 9 bases sitting between them. The CDR3: CASSSTFQQFF. CDR3 DNA: TGTGCCAGCAGCTCGACTTTCCAGCAGTTCTTC. Variable domain in full (rest from reference TRBV5-4 and TRBJ2-1): ETGVTQSPTHLIKTRGQQVTLRCSSQSGHNTVSWYQQALGQGPQFIFQYYREEENGRGNFPPRFSGLQFPNYSSELNVNALELDDSALYLCASSSTFQQFFGPGTRLTVL.

The V and J genes are TRBV30 and TRBJ1-5, with a tentative D call TRBD1 (5 bases). CDR3 length: 15 amino acids. The germline V gene has CDR1 GTSNPN and CDR2 SVGIG (reference sequence). Trimming pared 0 bases from V and 2 bases from J, leaving 11 bases between. This CDR3 reads CAWSVLRGGNQPQHF. The DNA for the CDR3 is TGTGCCTGGAGTGTTTTAAGGGGTGGCAATCAGCCCCAGCATTTT.

This chain joins TRBV7-2 and TRBJ2-1; weak D call: TRBD1 (5 bases). Trimming removed 5 bases at V and 4 bases at J, with 15 bases between. Per the germline V gene, CDR1 is SGHTA and CDR2 is FQGNSA. The CDR3 loop spans 15 amino acids. CDR3 DNA: TGTGCCAGCAGCCGGGTCCGGCAGGGATACAATGAGCAGTTCTTC. Translated: CASSRVRQGYNEQFF.

The chain is built from TRBV6-1 and TRBJ1-2; tentative D call: TRBD1 (5 bases). CDR3 length: 12 amino acids. Germline V lookup: CDR1 MNHNS, CDR2 SASEGT. Between the trimmed V and J ends, which lost 6 bases and 5 bases, there was a span of 10 bases. The CDR3: CASRTESYGYTF. DNA for the CDR3: TGTGCCAGCAGGACAGAGTCGTATGGCTACACCTTC.

The chain recombines TRBV10-3 with TRBJ1-4, with TRBD1 as a possible D gene (6 bases). V lost 0 bases, J lost 8 bases, and 13 bases lay in between. The CDR3 is 15 amino acids. CDR1 and CDR2 from the germline V gene are ENHRY and SYGVKD. The CDR3 sequence: CAISESASQGEKLFF. The DNA for the CDR3 is TGTGCCATCAGTGAGTCGGCCTCACAGGGCGAAAAACTGTTTTTT.

This chain links TRBV29-1 with TRBJ1-5; TRBD1 might be the D (5 bases). The CDR3 consists of 13 residues. Trimming left V 6 bases short and J 3 bases short, with 12 bases between. Germline V gene sequence: CDR1 SQVTM, CDR2 ANQGSEA. In DNA, the CDR3 is TGCAGCGTCGATAGGGGAAACAATCAGCCCCAGCATTTT. It yields the protein CSVDRGNNQPQHF.

The V gene is TRBV30, the J gene TRBJ1-3, with D perhaps TRBD1 (5 bases). Looked up from germline, CDR1 is GTSNPN and CDR2 is SVGIG (reference sequence). The CDR3 contains 14 residues. V dropped 2 bases and J dropped 0 bases, with 8 bases sitting between them. The CDR3 sequence: CAWSQGLSGNTIYF. CDR3 DNA: TGTGCCTGGAGTCAGGGTCTCTCTGGAAACACCATATATTTT.

The gene calls are TRBV5-1 and TRBJ2-7; TRBD1 aligns across 7 bases. The CDR3 totals 16 residues. The germline V gene has CDR1 SGHRS and CDR2 YFSETQ. The V gene end was trimmed by 1 base and the J gene end by 0 bases; junction bases not matched to a gene: 7. CDR3 bases: TGCGCCAGCAGCTTGACAGGGGCCGAAATCTCCTACGAGCAGTACTTC. Amino acid sequence: CASSLTGAEISYEQYF.

V gene TRBV9 combines with J gene TRBJ1-1; 7 bases line up with TRBD1. The CDR3 is 14 amino acids. Trimming at V came to 1 base and at J to 4 bases, leaving 4 bases not matched to a gene. Germline values: CDR1 SGDLS, CDR2 YYNGEE. The CDR3 protein is CASSVQGVGTEAFF. CDR3 nucleotides: TGTGCCAGCAGCGTACAGGGGGTTGGCACTGAAGCTTTCTTT.

The chain combines TRBV11-2 with TRBJ2-5, with TRBD2 matching 7 bases. The CDR3 loop spans 18 amino acids. V dropped 5 bases and J dropped 1; count of bases not matched to a gene: 16. Looked up from germline, CDR1 is SGHAT and CDR2 is FQNNGV. CDR3 region: CASSRHRTSVLPQETQYF. The CDR3 DNA sequence: TGTGCCAGCAGCCGACATCGAACTAGCGTTCTACCCCAAGAGACCCAGTACTTC.

This sequence joins TRBV7-8 and TRBJ1-5, with TRBD1 matching over 7 bases. V was pared by 5 bases and J by 3 bases, with 25 bases of the junction left unmatched. Per germline, CDR1 SGHVS and CDR2 FQNEAQ. The length of the CDR3 is 21 residues. The chain's CDR3 is CASSHPPRDRGSSSFNQPQHF. In DNA form, the CDR3 reads TGTGCCAGCAGCCACCCTCCCCGGGACAGAGGATCAAGTTCTTTCAATCAGCCCCAGCATTTT.

The chain uses TRBV11-2 and TRBJ2-7; TRBD1 matches at 11 bases. Losses at the gene ends were 5 bases for V and 1 base for J; bases not matched to a gene: 4. Per the germline V gene, CDR1 is SGHAT and CDR2 is FQNNGV. This CDR3 has 15 residues. CDR3 coding DNA: TGTGCCAGCAGCCCGGGACAGGGGGTTTCCTACGAGCAGTACTTC. It encodes CASSPGQGVSYEQYF.

The rearrangement joins TRBV29-1 to TRBJ2-1; maybe TRBD2 (5 bases). The CDR3 runs 14 residues. Trimming left V 6 bases short and J 8 bases short, with 20 bases between. Germline V CDR1 and CDR2: SQVTM, ANQGSEA. The CDR3 DNA reads TGCAGCGTCCGTAAGGACTTCCCGCCGTATGAGCAGTTCTTC. Its protein is CSVRKDFPPYEQFF.

The rearrangement joins TRBV29-1 to TRBJ2-7; D perhaps matches TRBD1 (5 bases). Between the trimmed V and J ends, which lost 2 bases and 6 bases, there was a span of 11 bases. The length of the CDR3 is 12 residues. CDR1 is SQVTM and CDR2 is ANQGSEA in the germline V gene. CDR3 protein: CSVEIPGREQYF. DNA of the CDR3: TGCAGCGTTGAAATACCAGGGCGCGAGCAGTACTTC.

In this sample, this clone turned up once. This chain uses TRBV7-8 with TRBJ2-7; 7 bases align to TRBD2. Unmatched junction bases numbered 9, after V lost 6 bases and J lost 4 bases. CDR1 and CDR2 from the germline V gene are SGHVS and FQNEAQ. The CDR3 spans 14 residues. The DNA for the CDR3 is TGTGCCAGCAGGGGAGGGCAGGGAAATTACGAGCAGTACTTC. This gives the protein CASRGGQGNYEQYF.

The chain recombines TRBV13 with TRBJ2-3; unclear D gene. There are 13 residues in the CDR3. V gave up 5 bases and J gave up 2 bases, with 8 bases separating them. In germline, CDR1 is PRHDT, CDR2 FYEKMQ (reference sequence). CDR3: CASSVTATDTQYF. CDR3 coding DNA: TGTGCCAGCAGCGTTACTGCCACAGATACGCAGTATTTT.

The chain carries TRBV25-1 and TRBJ2-7; 11 nucleotides agree with TRBD2. With 3 bases clipped from V and 5 bases from J, the junction kept 6 bases outside the gene matches. The CDR3 consists of 15 residues. Germline CDR1 and CDR2: MGHDK and SYGVNS. The CDR3 is CASSDPGTSGDEQYF. Here the CDR3 DNA reads TGTGCCAGCAGTGATCCCGGGACTAGCGGAGACGAGCAGTACTTC.

Of note for this clone: Germline and junction disagree at one end, which may indicate a read error. Here the CDR3 DNA reads TGTGCCACCAGTAGGGGGGGGGCCTCCTACGAGCAGTACTTC. Protein: CATSRGGASYEQYF. V is TRBV10-3 and J is TRBJ2-7; possibly TRBD2 for D (7 bases). Per germline, CDR1 ENHRY and CDR2 SYGVKD. CDR3 size: 14 residues.

This clone has just one count. Here the CDR3 reads CASSYGGQGFTGELFF. The DNA of the CDR3 is TGTGCCAGCAGCTACGGGGGACAGGGTTTTACCGGGGAGCTGTTTTTT. The chain links TRBV7-3 to TRBJ2-2; 9 bases are a match to TRBD1. This CDR3 spans 16 amino acids. With 4 bases clipped from V and 5 bases from J, the junction kept 8 bases outside the gene matches. Germline assignment: CDR1 SGHTA and CDR2 FQGTGA.